This T cell receptor (beta chain) was retrieved from a study of T cell responses to AZD1222 COVID-19 vaccine. Clones were sequenced by immunoSEQ multiplex PCR, and TCRdb holds only the in-frame ones, with some missing. The sample shows around 140,000 clones, 85% to 95% of them seen only once. The CDR3 loop spans 13 amino acids. Germline values: CDR1 SGHKS, CDR2 YYEKEE (reference sequence). V was pared by 1 base and J by 3 bases, with 4 bases between. The chain couples TRBV5-5 to TRBJ1-4; D unclear. Sequenced here: peripheral blood, sampled after recovery from COVID-19. This clonotype originated in an adult who had recovered from COVID-19. The CDR3 bases are TGTGCCAGCAGCTTGTATGCTAATGAAAAACTGTTTTTT. Protein: CASSLYANEKLFF. Looking up the rest from reference TRBV5-5 and TRBJ1-4 gives the full variable domain: DAGVTQSPTHLIKTRGQQVTLRCSPISGHKSVSWYQQVLGQGPQFIFQYYEKEERGRGNFPDRFSARQFPNYSSELNVNALLLGDSALYLCASSLYANEKLFFGSGTQLSVL.